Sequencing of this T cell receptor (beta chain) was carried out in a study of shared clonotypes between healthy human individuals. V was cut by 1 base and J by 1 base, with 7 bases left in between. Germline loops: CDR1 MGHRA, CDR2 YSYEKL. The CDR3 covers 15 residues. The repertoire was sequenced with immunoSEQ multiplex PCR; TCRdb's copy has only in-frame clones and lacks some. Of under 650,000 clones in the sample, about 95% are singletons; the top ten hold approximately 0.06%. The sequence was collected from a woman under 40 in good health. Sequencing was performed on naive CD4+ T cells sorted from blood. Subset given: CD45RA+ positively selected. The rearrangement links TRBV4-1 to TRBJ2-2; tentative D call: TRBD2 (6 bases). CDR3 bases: TGCGCCAGCAGCCAAGCGACTAGGAACACCGGGGAGCTGTTTTTT. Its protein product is CASSQATRNTGELFF.